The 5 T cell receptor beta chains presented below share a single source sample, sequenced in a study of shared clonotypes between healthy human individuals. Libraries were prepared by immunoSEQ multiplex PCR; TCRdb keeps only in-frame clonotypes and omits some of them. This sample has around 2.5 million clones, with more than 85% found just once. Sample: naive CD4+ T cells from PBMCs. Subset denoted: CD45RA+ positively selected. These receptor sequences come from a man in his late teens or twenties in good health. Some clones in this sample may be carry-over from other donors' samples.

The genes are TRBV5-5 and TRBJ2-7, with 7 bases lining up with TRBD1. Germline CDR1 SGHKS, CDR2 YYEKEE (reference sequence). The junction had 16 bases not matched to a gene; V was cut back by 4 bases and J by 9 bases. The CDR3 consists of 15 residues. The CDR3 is CASSHRQGSPMAQYF. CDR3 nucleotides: TGTGCCAGCAGCCATAGACAGGGTTCCCCTATGGCGCAGTACTTC.

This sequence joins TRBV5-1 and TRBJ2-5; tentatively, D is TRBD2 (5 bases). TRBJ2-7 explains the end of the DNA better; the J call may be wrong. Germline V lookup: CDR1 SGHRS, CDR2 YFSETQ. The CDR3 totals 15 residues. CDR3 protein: CASSASPGVPHEQYF. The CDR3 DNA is TGCGCCAGCAGCGCATCCCCCGGGGTCCCCCACGAGCAGTACTTC.

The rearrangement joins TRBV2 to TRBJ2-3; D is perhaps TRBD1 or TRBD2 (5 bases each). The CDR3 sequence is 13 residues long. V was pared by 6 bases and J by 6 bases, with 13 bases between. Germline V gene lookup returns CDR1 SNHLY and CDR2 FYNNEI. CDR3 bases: TGTGCCAGCAGCGCAAAGGGACGGGATACGCAGTATTTT. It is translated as CASSAKGRDTQYF.

Here the CDR3 DNA reads TGTGCCAGCAGTTTCACGGGACAAGGCAGTGAAAAACTGTTTTTT. Translation: CASSFTGQGSEKLFF. The V gene is TRBV28, the J gene TRBJ1-4, with D possibly matching TRBD1 (6 bases). V was clipped by 3 bases and J by 7 bases, with 15 bases between them. Germline V gene lookup returns CDR1 MDHEN and CDR2 SYDVKM. The CDR3 is 15 residues long. The full variable domain, completed using reference TRBV28 and TRBJ1-4, is DVKVTQSSRYLVKRTGEKVFLECVQDMDHENMFWYRQDPGLGLRLIYFSYDVKMKEKGDIPEGYSVSREKKERFSLILESASTNQTSMYLCASSFTGQGSEKLFFGSGTQLSVL.

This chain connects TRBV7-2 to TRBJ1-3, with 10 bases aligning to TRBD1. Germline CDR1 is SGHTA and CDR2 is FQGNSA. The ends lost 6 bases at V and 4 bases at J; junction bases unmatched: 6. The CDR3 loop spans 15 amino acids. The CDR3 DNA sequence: TGTGCCAGCAGACGACAGGGGGCGCCGGGAAACACCATATATTTT. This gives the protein CASRRQGAPGNTIYF.